Listed here are 3 T cell receptor beta chains from one sample, sequenced in a study of OX40 agonist ivuxolimab in advanced cancers. Assay: immunoSEQ multiplex PCR; the TCRdb copy retains only in-frame clones and omits some. The sample includes 65,000 to 80,000 clones, approximately 86% seen only once; the top ten take 0.76%. Sequencing used CD4+ or CD8+ T cells sorted from blood, obtained in a trial of the OX40 agonist ivuxolimab. The receptors shown here come from an adult with an advanced solid tumor such as melanoma, head and neck, liver or kidney cancer.

The V call is TRBV29-1, the J call TRBJ2-2, with D unresolved. Per the germline V gene, CDR1 is SQVTM and CDR2 is ANQGSEA. The CDR3 consists of 13 residues. With 3 bases removed from V and 2 bases from J, the gap between germline ends came to 7 bases. CDR3 amino acids: CSVDDTNTGELFF. DNA of the CDR3: TGCAGCGTTGATGACACAAACACCGGGGAGCTGTTTTTT.

This sequence joins TRBV18 and TRBJ2-1; no clear D. Trimming removed 2 bases from V and 8 bases from J, with 7 bases in between. The CDR3 consists of 12 residues. Germline V CDR1 and CDR2: KGHSH, LQKENI. The CDR3, as DNA: TGTGCCAGCTCACCATCAGGTTATGAGCAGTTCTTC. This codes for CASSPSGYEQFF.

The chain links TRBV29-1 to TRBJ1-6; weak D call: TRBD1 (6 bases). CDR1 and CDR2 from the germline V gene are SQVTM and ANQGSEA. This CDR3 is 13 amino acids long. Trimming pared 6 bases from V and 5 bases from J, leaving 11 bases between. The DNA of the CDR3 is TGCAGCGTGGGCGACAGGAATAATTCACCCCTCCACTTT. Encoded protein: CSVGDRNNSPLHF. Complete variable domain (other parts from reference TRBV29-1 and TRBJ1-6): SAVISQKPSRDICQRGTSLTIQCQVDSQVTMMFWYRQQPGQSLTLIATANQGSEATYESGFVIDKFPISRPNLTFSTLTVSNMSPEDSSIYLCSVGDRNNSPLHFGNGTRLTVT.